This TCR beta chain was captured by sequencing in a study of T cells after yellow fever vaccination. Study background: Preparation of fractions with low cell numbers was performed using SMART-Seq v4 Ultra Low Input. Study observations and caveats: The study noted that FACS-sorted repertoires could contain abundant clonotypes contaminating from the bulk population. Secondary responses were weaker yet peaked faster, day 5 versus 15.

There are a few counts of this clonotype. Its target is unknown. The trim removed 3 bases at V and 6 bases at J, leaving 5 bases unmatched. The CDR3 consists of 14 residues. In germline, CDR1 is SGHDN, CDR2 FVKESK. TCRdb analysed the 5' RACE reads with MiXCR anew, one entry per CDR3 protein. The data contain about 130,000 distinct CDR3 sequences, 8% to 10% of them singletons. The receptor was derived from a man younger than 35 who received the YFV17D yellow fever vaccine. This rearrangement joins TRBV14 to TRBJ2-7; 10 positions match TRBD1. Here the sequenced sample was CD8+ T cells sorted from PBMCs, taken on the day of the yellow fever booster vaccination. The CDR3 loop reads CASSHGQGVGEQYF. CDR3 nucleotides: TGTGCCAGCAGCCACGGACAGGGGGTGGGCGAGCAGTACTTC.